The rows below give T cell receptor beta chains drawn from one sample of a study of control samples from healthy donors and cancer patients. Measured with immunoSEQ multiplex PCR; TCRdb has only the in-frame clones, and not every one. The data contain roughly 400,000 clones, about 93% of them singletons. Sequenced material: PBMCs. These receptors all stem from a man aged 40-49 years with head and neck cancer. Both conserved end residues are part of each CDR3. Fields, in order: clone size, D gene, V gene, J gene, CDR3 protein, CDR3 DNA. A D gene is named only where the DNA matches it firmly. Clone size is stated in some rows and not others, as once, few, many or a class when expanded.

>.|.|TRBV4-2|TRBJ1-6
CASSLPRDSPLHF
TGTGCCAGCAGCCTCCCAAGGGATTCACCCCTCCACTTT
>.|TRBD1|TRBV27|TRBJ2-7
CASSGQGRVYEQYF
TGTGCCAGCAGCGGACAGGGGAGGGTCTACGAGCAGTACTTC
>few|.|TRBV5-4|TRBJ1-6
CASSLEVDTINSPLHF
TGTGCCAGCAGCCTTGAAGTGGACACTATAAATTCACCCCTCCACTTT
>.|.|TRBV4-1|TRBJ2-7
CASSQGVAYEQYF
TGCGCCAGCAGCCAAGGGGTGGCCTACGAGCAGTACTTC
>.|.|TRBV5-4|TRBJ1-6
CASSLETLYNSPLHF
TGTGCCAGCAGCTTGGAGACACTATATAATTCACCCCTCCACTTT
>.|.|TRBV7-9|TRBJ1-2
CASSLVTGKVGKNYGYTF
TGTGCCAGCAGCCTCGTGACCGGAAAAGTGGGGAAAAACTATGGCTACACCTTC
>few|.|TRBV18|TRBJ1-5
CASSRETAGNQPQHF
TGTGCCAGCTCACGGGAAACGGCTGGCAATCAGCCCCAGCATTTT
>.|TRBD1|TRBV28|TRBJ1-6
CASSPPQGRTGGAPGNSPLHF
TGTGCCAGCAGTCCTCCCCAGGGGCGGACAGGGGGCGCCCCGGGTAATTCACCCCTCCACTTT
>.|.|TRBV21-1|TRBJ2-5
CVSPKRGQGKETQYF
TGTGTCAGCCCGAAAAGGGGACAGGGGAAAGAGACCCAGTACTTC
>.|.|TRBV9|TRBJ2-7
CASSVAGQSYEQYF
TGTGCCAGCAGCGTAGCTGGCCAGTCCTACGAGCAGTACTTC
>.|TRBD1|TRBV27|TRBJ2-7
CASGPGQVGSYEQYF
TGTGCCAGTGGACCCGGACAGGTGGGCTCCTACGAGCAGTACTTC
>.|.|TRBV28|TRBJ1-3
CASSPNRFSGNTIYF
TGTGCCAGCAGTCCTAACAGGTTCTCTGGAAACACCATATATTTT
>.|.|TRBV6-2/TRBV6-3|TRBJ1-1
CASSETVNTEAFF
TGTGCCAGCAGCGAGACGGTGAACACTGAAGCTTTCTTT
>.|.|TRBV6-2/TRBV6-3|TRBJ2-7
CASSLSPWAPYEQYF
TGTGCCAGCAGTTTGAGCCCTTGGGCCCCCTACGAGCAGTACTTC
>.|.|TRBV20-1|TRBJ2-7
CSARGPYEQYF
TGCAGTGCTAGAGGCCCCTACGAGCAGTACTTC
>.|.|TRBV4-1|TRBJ1-2
CASSQPPGDGDGYTF
TGCGCCAGCAGCCAGCCCCCCGGGGACGGCGACGGCTACACCTTC
>.|.|TRBV6-1|TRBJ1-6
CASSEGSVGLHF
TGTGCCAGCAGTGAAGGGTCGGTGGGCCTCCACTTT
>.|.|TRBV20-1|TRBJ2-5
CSVHIEETQYF
TGCAGTGTCCACATTGAAGAGACCCAGTACTTC
>.|.|TRBV6-5|TRBJ1-1
CASIFTLMNTEAFF
TGTGCCAGCATCTTTACACTCATGAACACTGAAGCTTTCTTT
>.|.|TRBV2|TRBJ1-5
CASSALSLRRPQHF
TGTGCCAGCAGTGCCCTTTCCCTTCGGCGGCCCCAGCATTTT
>few|TRBD1|TRBV28|TRBJ1-5
CASTFPTGGGQPQHF
TGTGCCAGCACCTTCCCAACAGGGGGTGGACAGCCCCAGCATTTT
>.|.|TRBV3-1/TRBV3-2|TRBJ2-5
CASSQGKRTLETQYF
TGTGCCAGCAGCCAAGGGAAACGAACTCTGGAGACCCAGTACTTC
>.|TRBD1|TRBV28|TRBJ1-1
CASTLRDRGTEAFF
TGTGCCAGCACTTTAAGGGACAGGGGGACTGAAGCTTTCTTT
>.|.|TRBV6-5|TRBJ1-3
CASSSGRLPSNTIYF
TGTGCCAGCAGTTCGGGACGGCTGCCTTCAAACACCATATATTTT
>.|.|TRBV11-2|TRBJ1-2
CASSLLAGTRGYTF
TGTGCCAGCAGCTTGCTTGCAGGGACGCGTGGCTACACCTTC
>.|TRBD2|TRBV25-1|TRBJ2-1
CASRPSGSEYEQFF
TGTGCCAGCAGACCCAGCGGGAGTGAGTATGAGCAGTTCTTC
>.|.|TRBV27|TRBJ2-7
CASLGRRYEQYF
TGTGCCAGCCTAGGGCGCCGCTACGAGCAGTACTTC
>.|.|TRBV28|TRBJ1-2
CASSPNDRSFDYTF
TGTGCCAGCAGCCCTAACGACAGGTCTTTTGACTACACCTTC